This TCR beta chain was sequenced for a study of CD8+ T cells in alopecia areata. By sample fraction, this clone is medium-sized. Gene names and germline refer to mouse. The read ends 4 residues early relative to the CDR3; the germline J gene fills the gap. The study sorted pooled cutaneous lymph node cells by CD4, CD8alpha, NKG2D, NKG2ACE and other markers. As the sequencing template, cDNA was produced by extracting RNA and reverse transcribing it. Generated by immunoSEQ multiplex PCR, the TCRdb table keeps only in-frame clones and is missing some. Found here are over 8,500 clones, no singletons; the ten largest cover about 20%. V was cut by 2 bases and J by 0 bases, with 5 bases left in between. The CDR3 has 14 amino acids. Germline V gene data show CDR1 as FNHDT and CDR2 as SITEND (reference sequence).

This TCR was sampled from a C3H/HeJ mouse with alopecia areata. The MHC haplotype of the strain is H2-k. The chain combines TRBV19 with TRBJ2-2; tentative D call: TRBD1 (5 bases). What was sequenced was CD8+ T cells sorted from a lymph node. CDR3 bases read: TGTGCCAGCAGTATGACAGCAAACACCGGG. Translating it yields CASSMTANTG. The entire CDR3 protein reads CASSMTANTGQLYF.